This T cell receptor (beta chain) was sequenced during a study of T cell repertoires in cytomegalovirus infection. Study information: The public TCR beta signatures pointed to both CMV infection and matching HLA type.

Study-level results: Across the ex vivo response, the dominant clonotypes were HLA-C-restricted CMV-specific TCR beta clonotypes. CMV carriers having the relevant HLA were flagged by cumulative public TCR beta family frequency.

Comments on this clonotype: Its antigen is currently unknown.

TCRdb used MiXCR to reprocess the reads, holding one entry per CDR3 protein. Here the sample spans a few hundred thousand distinct CDR3 sequences, around two fifths being singletons. V shed 4 bases and J 7 bases; nucleotides not matched to a gene: 6. The CDR3 covers 15 residues. Sequencing used cultured PBMCs, obtained from culture after CMV antigen stimulation. The chain has TRBV12-3 or TRBV12-4 and TRBJ2-5; TRBD2 agrees at 13 bases. The source of this sequence is a human donor in good health (CMV status not recorded). Some clones in this sample may be carry-over from other donors' samples. CDR3 residues: CASSSGTSGKGTQYF. The DNA for the CDR3 is TGTGCCAGCAGTTCTGGGACTAGCGGGAAGGGGACCCAGTACTTC.